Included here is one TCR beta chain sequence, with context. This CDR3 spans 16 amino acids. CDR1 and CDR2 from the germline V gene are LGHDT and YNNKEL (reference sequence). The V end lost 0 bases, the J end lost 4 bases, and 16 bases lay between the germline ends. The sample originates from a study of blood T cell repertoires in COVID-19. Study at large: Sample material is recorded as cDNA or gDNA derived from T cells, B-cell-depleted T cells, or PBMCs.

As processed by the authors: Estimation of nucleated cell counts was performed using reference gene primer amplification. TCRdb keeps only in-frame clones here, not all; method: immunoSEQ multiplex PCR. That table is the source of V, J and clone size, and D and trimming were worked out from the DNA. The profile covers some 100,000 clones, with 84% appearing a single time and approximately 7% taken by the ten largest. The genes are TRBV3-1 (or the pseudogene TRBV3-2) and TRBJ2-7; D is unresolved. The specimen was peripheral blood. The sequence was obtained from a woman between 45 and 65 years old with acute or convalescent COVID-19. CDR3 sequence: CASSQELGTKTYEQYF. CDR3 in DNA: TGTGCCAGCAGCCAAGAGCTTGGCACTAAAACATACGAGCAGTACTTC.